This entry lists 5 T cell receptor beta chains sequenced from one sample in a study of blood T cell repertoires in COVID-19. Method: immunoSEQ multiplex PCR; TCRdb's copy keeps in-frame clones and lacks some. Of 150,000 to 190,000 clones in the sample, about 88% were seen once. Sequencing was carried out using peripheral blood. Receptors were obtained from an older woman with COVID-19, enrolled during active disease.

This clone has only one observation. V gene TRBV6-4 combines with J gene TRBJ1-2; 9 bases map to TRBD1. The germline V gene has CDR1 MRHNA and CDR2 SNTAGT. Unmatched junction bases numbered 13, after V lost 6 bases and J lost 5 bases. This CDR3 has 16 amino acids. CDR3 nucleotide sequence: TGTGCCAGCAGGCCAAAACCGGGACAGGGAAAATATGGCTACACCTTC. This translates into CASRPKPGQGKYGYTF.

The rearrangement uses TRBV4-2 and TRBJ2-3; D is possibly TRBD1 (5 bases). The germline V and J ends were trimmed by 0 bases and 0 bases, with 10 bases remaining between them. Germline V gene data show CDR1 as LGHNA and CDR2 as YNFKEQ. CDR3 size: 16 residues. The chain's CDR3 is CASSQEGARSTDTQYF. Here the CDR3 DNA reads TGTGCCAGCAGCCAAGAAGGGGCGAGGAGCACAGATACGCAGTATTTT.

The rearrangement links TRBV4-2 to TRBJ2-7; TRBD2 agrees at 9 bases. Per the germline V gene, CDR1 is LGHNA and CDR2 is YNFKEQ. Trimming took 4 bases from V and 5 from J; bases not matched to a gene: 9. The CDR3 has 15 residues. CDR3 in amino acids: CASSRRAGGPDEQYF. The CDR3 DNA sequence: TGTGCCAGCAGCCGGAGGGCGGGAGGGCCAGACGAGCAGTACTTC.

The chain has TRBV7-3 and TRBJ2-1; 9 positions match TRBD2. Trimming took 5 bases from V and 6 from J; bases not matched to a gene: 5. The germline V gene has CDR1 SGHTA and CDR2 FQGTGA. The CDR3 spans 14 residues. In nucleotides, the CDR3 is TGTGCCAGCAGCAACGGACTAGCGTTCAATGAGCAGTTCTTC. It translates to CASSNGLAFNEQFF.

The CDR3 region is CASSPIQGAGDTEAFF. CDR3 DNA sequence: TGCGCCAGCAGTCCAATCCAGGGGGCGGGGGACACTGAAGCTTTCTTT. The chain is built from TRBV10-1 and TRBJ1-1, with 8 bases aligning to TRBD1. The V gene's germline CDR1 is WNHNN and CDR2 SYGVQD (reference sequence). This CDR3 has 16 amino acids. V dropped 5 bases and J dropped 3; count of bases not matched to a gene: 11.